Following are 15 T cell receptor beta chains from one sample sequenced in a study of T cell repertoires in cytomegalovirus infection. Via MiXCR, TCRdb re-called the reads, giving one row per CDR3 protein. Here the sample spans some 230,000 distinct CDR3 sequences, approximately 24% being singletons. Sequences were obtained from CD8+ T cells from PBMCs. These receptors were obtained from a human donor in good health (CMV status not recorded). Some clones in this sample may be carry-over from other donors' samples.

The chain carries TRBV10-3 and TRBJ1-2; 10 bases agree with TRBD1. The V gene end was trimmed by 5 bases and the J gene end by 5 bases; junction bases not matched to a gene: 8. In germline, CDR1 is ENHRY, CDR2 SYGVKD. This CDR3 region has 15 residues. CDR3 sequence: CAISSGTGEVYGYTF. The CDR3 nucleotides are TGTGCCATCAGTTCCGGGACAGGGGAGGTTTATGGCTACACCTTC.

This clonotype has more than one count but fewer than ten. The chain couples TRBV4-1 to TRBJ1-1; D call uncertain. The V end was cut by 1 base, the J end by 1 base, with 7 bases between. The CDR3 covers 14 residues. Germline V CDR1 and CDR2: MGHRA, YSYEKL. The CDR3 DNA reads as TGCGCCAGCAGCCAAGTTTCAGGGAACACTGAAGCTTTCTTT. Translation gives CASSQVSGNTEAFF.

V and J are TRBV6-1 and TRBJ2-1; 7 positions match TRBD2. The germline CDR1 and CDR2 sequences are MNHNS and SASEGT. V shed 6 bases and J 5 bases; nucleotides not matched to a gene: 4. CDR3 length: 13 amino acids. The CDR3 sequence is CASSLRGDNEQFF. CDR3 nucleotide sequence: TGTGCCAGCAGCCTCCGGGGGGACAATGAGCAGTTCTTC.

The chain links TRBV7-9 to TRBJ1-6, with TRBD1 matching over 8 bases. Germline CDR1 reads SEHNR; CDR2 reads FQNEAQ (reference sequence). This CDR3 is 15 amino acids long. Trimming took 8 bases from V and 8 from J; bases not matched to a gene: 11. CDR3 region: CASSNPGQEYSPLHF. In DNA, the CDR3 is TGTGCCAGCTCAAATCCGGGACAGGAGTATTCACCCCTCCACTTT.

This clonotype was counted many times. The gene calls are TRBV7-9 and TRBJ1-2; the D gene is possibly TRBD1 (5 bases). Trimming left V 0 bases short and J 9 bases short, with 20 bases between. Germline CDR1 and CDR2: SEHNR and FQNEAQ (reference sequence). The CDR3 totals 16 residues. CDR3 sequence (DNA): TGTGCCAGCAGCTTAGCGGAAGGGGAGGCAGGGAGTCGCTACACCTTC. Its protein is CASSLAEGEAGSRYTF.

This clonotype has at least ten counts. The V gene is TRBV7-6, the J gene TRBJ2-7; no definite D call. Germline V gene data show CDR1 as SGHVS and CDR2 as FNYEAQ. The CDR3 runs to 12 residues. V shed 3 bases and J shed 5 bases, with 8 bases lying between them. The CDR3 DNA is TGTGCCAGCAGCTTGGAAGGGAACGAGCAGTACTTC. It codes for CASSLEGNEQYF. Complete variable domain (other parts from reference TRBV7-6 and TRBJ2-7): GAGVSQSPRYKVTKRGQDVALRCDPISGHVSLYWYRQALGQGPEFLTYFNYEAQQDKSGLPNDRFSAERPEGSISTLTIQRTEQRDSAMYRCASSLEGNEQYFGPGTRLTVT.

This clonotype was detected a few times. The CDR3 DNA is TGCAGCGTTGAAGAGCCAGAGGGTCCACATGGCTACACCTTC. This sequence encodes CSVEEPEGPHGYTF. The chain combines TRBV29-1 with TRBJ1-2, with no clear D. CDR3 length: 14 amino acids. Germline-derived CDR1 and CDR2 are SQVTM and ANQGSEA. Trimming left V 0 bases short and J 6 bases short, with 14 bases between.

The gene calls are TRBV28 and TRBJ2-5; a possible D gene is TRBD2 (5 bases). This CDR3 is 14 amino acids long. Between the trimmed V and J ends, which lost 2 bases and 2 bases, there was a span of 9 bases. Germline V gene lookup returns CDR1 MDHEN and CDR2 SYDVKM. As DNA, the CDR3 is TGTGCCAGCAGTTTACCTAGCAGGCAAGAGACCCAGTACTTC. This encodes CASSLPSRQETQYF. The full variable domain, completed using reference TRBV28 and TRBJ2-5, is DVKVTQSSRYLVKRTGEKVFLECVQDMDHENMFWYRQDPGLGLRLIYFSYDVKMKEKGDIPEGYSVSREKKERFSLILESASTNQTSMYLCASSLPSRQETQYFGPGTRLLVL.

The chain uses TRBV3-1 and TRBJ1-2; maybe TRBD1 (6 bases). Germline V gives CDR1 LGHDT, CDR2 YNNKEL (reference sequence). V was cut by 1 base and J by 7 bases, with 10 bases left in between. The CDR3 is 13 amino acids. CDR3 loop: CASSQGGRSGYTF. The CDR3 DNA sequence: TGTGCCAGCAGCCAAGGGGGGCGGTCTGGCTACACCTTC.

This clonotype was seen more than once but under ten times. One junction end disagrees with the germline gene, perhaps due to a read error. The chain couples TRBV14 to TRBJ2-7; TRBD1 matches 7 bases. The CDR3 is made up of 19 amino acids. Germline CDR1 SGHDN, CDR2 FVKESK. The CDR3 sequence is CASSQGRINRGTVPYEQYF. CDR3 in DNA: TGTGCTAGCAGCCAAGGGCGGATAAACAGGGGTACCGTCCCCTACGAGCAGTACTTC.

The chain has TRBV20-1 and TRBJ2-3, with 10 bases fitting TRBD1. The CDR3 is 14 amino acids. Looked up from germline, CDR1 is DFQATT and CDR2 is SNEGSKA (reference sequence). With 6 bases clipped from V and 4 bases from J, the junction kept 7 bases outside the gene matches. In DNA form, the CDR3 reads TGCAGTGCGCGGGACAGGGGTAAAGCAGATACGCAGTATTTT. It yields the protein CSARDRGKADTQYF.

V is TRBV29-1 and J is TRBJ2-3, with D maybe TRBD2 (5 bases). In germline, CDR1 is SQVTM, CDR2 ANQGSEA. There are 16 residues in the CDR3. The V end was cut by 4 bases, the J end by 0 bases, with 17 bases between. The CDR3 DNA reads TGCAGCGTTGGGGCCGGGGAGTCTGCTAGCACAGATACGCAGTATTTT. Translation: CSVGAGESASTDTQYF.

The table lists this clonotype with a few counts. The chain uses TRBV4-1 and TRBJ1-1, with D perhaps matching TRBD1 (6 bases). The V end was cut by 1 base, the J end by 1 base, with 13 bases between. CDR3 length: 16 amino acids. Germline V CDR1 and CDR2: MGHRA, YSYEKL. The CDR3 spells CASSQVGANPNTEAFF. In DNA, the CDR3 is TGCGCCAGCAGCCAAGTGGGGGCCAACCCGAACACTGAAGCTTTCTTT.

This clonotype has only one observation. The chain couples TRBV19 to TRBJ1-5, with TRBD1 as a possible D gene (6 bases). The CDR3 extends over 17 amino acids. The germline CDR1 and CDR2 sequences are LNHDA and SQIVND (reference sequence). V lost 3 bases to trimming and J lost 1 base, with 16 bases between them. In DNA form, the CDR3 reads TGTGCCAGTAGTATTGATAGGTACAGGGACAGCAATCAGCCCCAGCATTTT. Translated: CASSIDRYRDSNQPQHF.

The rearrangement uses TRBV5-6 and TRBJ2-3; the D gene is possibly TRBD2 (6 bases). This CDR3 has 16 residues. The V gene lost 0 bases and the J gene lost 0 bases, with 11 bases spanning the gap. CDR1 is SGHDT and CDR2 is YYEEEE in the germline V gene. CDR3 sequence: CASSLAGRGSTDTQYF. The DNA for the CDR3 is TGTGCCAGCAGCTTGGCCGGACGGGGGAGCACAGATACGCAGTATTTT.